These T cell receptor beta chains were read from a single sample in a study of blood T cell repertoires in COVID-19. Here immunoSEQ multiplex PCR was the method, and the copy in TCRdb shows in-frame clones only, minus some. The sample lists roughly 100,000 clones; roughly 90% were seen once. Sequenced sample: peripheral blood. The receptors were sampled from a woman aged 55-70 years with acute or convalescent COVID-19. CDR3s include the opening cysteine and the closing phenylalanine or tryptophan. D genes are given only for firm matches. The size entry is marked missing in some rows and otherwise reads once, few, many or a size class.

size	D	V	J	DNA	CDR3
-	TRBD2	TRBV19	TRBJ2-5	TGTGCCAGTAGTATGGCGAGCGGGAGGGACACACAAGAGACCCAGTACTTC	CASSMASGRDTQETQYF
-	TRBD1	TRBV9	TRBJ1-4	TGTGCCAGCAGCTTCCGGACAGGGCGTAATGAAAAACTGTTTTTT	CASSFRTGRNEKLFF
-	TRBD1	TRBV5-1	TRBJ2-2	TGCGCCAGCAGAGAAGGGGGCTCCGGGGAGCTGTTTTTT	CASREGGSGELFF
once	-	TRBV7-9	TRBJ2-2	TGTGCCAGCAGCTTAGGAGGACATTTTGGGGAGCTGTTTTTT	CASSLGGHFGELFF
-	TRBD1	TRBV3-1/TRBV3-2	TRBJ2-7	TGTGCCAGCAGCCAAGGATTGGGACAGCCCTACGAGCAGTACTTC	CASSQGLGQPYEQYF
-	TRBD2	TRBV10-3	TRBJ2-5	TGTGCCATCAGTGACGGCGGGAGGGAGAAGACCCAGTACTTC	CAISDGGREKTQYF
-	TRBD2	TRBV14	TRBJ2-2	TGTGCCAGCAGCCAAGTCGGGAGGGCCGGGGAGCTGTTTTTT	CASSQVGRAGELFF
-	TRBD1	TRBV2	TRBJ2-5	TGTGCCACTTCAGACAGGGGGCTCCAAGAGACCCAGTACTTC	CATSDRGLQETQYF
-	-	TRBV5-1	TRBJ1-2	TGCGCCAGCAGCCCCACCCTAGATGGCTACACCTTC	CASSPTLDGYTF
-	-	TRBV19	TRBJ1-1	TGTGCCAGTAGGACAGGCACCGTGAACACTGAAGCTTTCTTT	CASRTGTVNTEAFF
few	-	TRBV6-5	TRBJ1-2	TGTGCCAGCAGTCCCGGGGGGGGCGGAGGTAGGGGCTACACCTTC	CASSPGGGGGRGYTF
-	-	TRBV6-5	TRBJ1-4	TGTGCCAGCAAAGACGGGGGTGGTAATGAAAAACTGTTTTTT	CASKDGGGNEKLFF
-	-	TRBV19	TRBJ2-5	TGTGCCAGTAGTATGGTAGGGAGCGAGACCCAGTACTTC	CASSMVGSETQYF
-	-	TRBV4-2	TRBJ1-2	TGTGCCAGCAGCCAAGAGGGAGGGGGTGGCTATGGCTACACCTTC	CASSQEGGGGYGYTF
-	-	TRBV5-1	TRBJ2-1	TGCGCCAGCAGCCCCCAGGGGGGTATGAGATACAATGAGCAGTTCTTC	CASSPQGGMRYNEQFF
-	TRBD2	TRBV6-1	TRBJ2-3	TGTGCCAGCAGTGAAACTAGCGGGTGGGATACGCAGTATTTT	CASSETSGWDTQYF
-	TRBD2	TRBV10-3	TRBJ2-1	TGTGCCATCAGTGAAGGTAGCGGGAGGTCCTACAATGAGCAGTTCTTC	CAISEGSGRSYNEQFF
-	TRBD1	TRBV5-6	TRBJ1-2	TGTGCCAGCAACCCCCGGGACAGGGGAAACTATGGCTACACCTTC	CASNPRDRGNYGYTF
-	-	TRBV11-2	TRBJ2-7	TGTGCCAGCAGCTTATCAACTGGGAGCTCCTACGAGCAGTACTTC	CASSLSTGSSYEQYF
-	-	TRBV11-2	TRBJ2-5	TGTGCCAGCAGCTTTGTGTTTAGCGGTTACCGAGTAGGAGAGACCCAGTACTTC	CASSFVFSGYRVGETQYF
-	-	TRBV2	TRBJ2-5	TGTGCCAGCATTTTGCTAGCGACCCGCCGGGCCCAGTACTTC	CASILLATRRAQYF
-	-	TRBV19	TRBJ1-2	TGTGCCAGTAGTGTCTCACAGGGAACTGGCTACGCCTTC	CASSVSQGTGYAF
-	-	TRBV28	TRBJ1-5	TGTGCCAGCAGTTTGATTGTAGGAGGCCGTGATCAGCCCCAGCATTTT	CASSLIVGGRDQPQHF
-	-	TRBV28	TRBJ1-2	TGTGCCAGCAGTTTGACAGGCTTGACATCCTATGGCTACACCTTC	CASSLTGLTSYGYTF
-	-	TRBV2	TRBJ1-5	TGTGCCAGCAATCGGGGAAATCAGCCCCAGCATTTT	CASNRGNQPQHF
-	-	TRBV27	TRBJ2-7	TGTGCCAGCAGTCCCGCGGCCCCTCGGACGGGGGAGCAGTACTTC	CASSPAAPRTGEQYF
-	-	TRBV28	TRBJ1-5	TGTGCCAGCAGTTTTGGGCCCGATCAGCCCCAGCATTTT	CASSFGPDQPQHF
-	-	TRBV15	TRBJ1-1	TGTGCCACCAGAGAATCGGGAAGAGGGACTGAAGCTTTCTTT	CATRESGRGTEAFF
-	-	TRBV7-9	TRBJ1-5	TGTGCCAGCAGCTCGACACATAGCAATCAGCCCCAGCATTTT	CASSSTHSNQPQHF
-	-	TRBV6-6	TRBJ1-5	TGTGCCAGCCGCGGGGTCGGCAATCAGCCCCAGCATTTT	CASRGVGNQPQHF
-	TRBD1	TRBV2	TRBJ1-2	TGTGCCAGCAAGAACGACAGGGACCTCTATGGCTACACCTTC	CASKNDRDLYGYTF
-	-	TRBV3-1/TRBV3-2	TRBJ1-5	TGTGCCAGCAGCCAAGGAGAGTGGAATCAGCCCCAGCATTTT	CASSQGEWNQPQHF
-	-	TRBV5-4	TRBJ2-2	TGTGCCAGCAGCTTGGGCGGGAACACCGGGGAGCTGTTTTTT	CASSLGGNTGELFF
-	TRBD1	TRBV18	TRBJ2-1	TGTGCCAGCTCGTTACAGGGGGCATCCTACAATGAGCAGTTCTTC	CASSLQGASYNEQFF
-	-	TRBV14	TRBJ2-1	TGTGCCAGCAGCCAAGACGGACAGACACTGGTCGTCAATGAGCAGTTCTTC	CASSQDGQTLVVNEQFF
-	-	TRBV2	TRBJ2-1	TGTGCCAGCAGTGGACGGGGGTCCCTGGGGTACAATGAGCAGTTCTTC	CASSGRGSLGYNEQFF
-	-	TRBV25-1	TRBJ1-2	TGTGCCAGCAGTGCAGGGTTGGGCTACACCTTC	CASSAGLGYTF
-	-	TRBV7-2	TRBJ1-2	TGTGCCAGCAGCTTGAGCGTTAGGGGTGTTGGGGGCTACACCTTC	CASSLSVRGVGGYTF
once	TRBD2	TRBV6-5	TRBJ2-4	TGTGCCAGCACGGTAGCGGGGACAAACATTCAGTACTTC	CASTVAGTNIQYF
-	TRBD1	TRBV28	TRBJ1-5	TGTGCCAGCAGTTCCTTAAGACAGGGGGCGCGGGGCAATCAGCCCCAGCATTTT	CASSSLRQGARGNQPQHF
-	-	TRBV24-1	TRBJ2-1	TGTGCCACCGCACGGGCGGGCTCCTACAATGAGCAGTTCTTC	CATARAGSYNEQFF
-	-	TRBV6-5	TRBJ1-6	TGTGCCAGCACCAGGGGCCGGGGTTCGGATTCACCCCTCCACTTT	CASTRGRGSDSPLHF
-	-	TRBV28	TRBJ1-2	TGTGCCAGCAGTTTATTCTTGGACAACAACTATGGCTACACCTTC	CASSLFLDNNYGYTF
once	TRBD1	TRBV18	TRBJ1-6	TGTGCCAGCTCACGCGGGACAGGGAGGAATTCACCCCTCCACTTT	CASSRGTGRNSPLHF
-	-	TRBV9	TRBJ1-4	TGTGCCAGCAGCGTAGCGGCAGGGCCTAATGAAAAACTGTTTTTT	CASSVAAGPNEKLFF
-	-	TRBV3-1/TRBV3-2	TRBJ1-1	TGTGCCAGCAGTCCTGGGGGGGGAGGTGCGACTGAAGCTTTCTTT	CASSPGGGGATEAFF
-	-	TRBV29-1	TRBJ2-2	TGCAGCGTGGGGAACAGGGAGCGGGAGCTGTTTTTT	CSVGNRERELFF
once	-	TRBV19	TRBJ2-3	TGTGCCAGTAGTCCGCACTCCCGCCATACGCAGTATTTT	CASSPHSRHTQYF